This TCR beta chain stems from a study of T cell changes during pregnancy in multiple sclerosis. The repertoire was sequenced with immunoSEQ multiplex PCR; TCRdb's copy has only in-frame clones and lacks some. This sample has about 59,000 clones, with 80% to 95% found just once. Germline CDR1 and CDR2: MGHRA and YSYEKL. V shed 3 bases, J shed 1 base, and the junction held 3 bases outside the gene matches. CDR3 length equals 16 residues. The source is a female donor in good health, enrolled as a control in a pregnancy study. The rearrangement links TRBV4-1 to TRBJ2-5; 12 positions agree with TRBD2. The material sequenced was peripheral blood, taken in the third trimester of pregnancy. The CDR3 DNA reads TGCGCCAGCAGCCATGGACTAGCGGGATTCCAAGAGACCCAGTACTTC. As protein: CASSHGLAGFQETQYF.